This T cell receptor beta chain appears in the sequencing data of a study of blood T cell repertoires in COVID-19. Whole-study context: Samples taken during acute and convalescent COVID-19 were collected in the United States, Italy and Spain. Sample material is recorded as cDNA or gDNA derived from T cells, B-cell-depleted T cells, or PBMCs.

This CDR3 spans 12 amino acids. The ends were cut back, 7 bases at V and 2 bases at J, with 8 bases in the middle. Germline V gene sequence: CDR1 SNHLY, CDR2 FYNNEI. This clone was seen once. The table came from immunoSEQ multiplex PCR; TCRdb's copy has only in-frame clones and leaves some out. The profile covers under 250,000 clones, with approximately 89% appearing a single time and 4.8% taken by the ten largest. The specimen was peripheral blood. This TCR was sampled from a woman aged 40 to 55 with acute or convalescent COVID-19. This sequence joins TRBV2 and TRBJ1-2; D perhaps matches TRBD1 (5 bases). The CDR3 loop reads CASKPGNYGYTF. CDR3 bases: TGTGCCAGCAAACCAGGGAACTATGGCTACACCTTC.